These T cell receptor beta chains were read from a single sample in a study of T-cell memory formation after mild COVID-19. MiXCR, applied by TCRdb to the 5' RACE reads, yields one record per CDR3 protein. Seen here are a few hundred thousand distinct CDR3 sequences, about 15% observed once, and the top ten hold 20% to 25%. The sequencing input was PBMCs or a T cell subset sorted from them (not recorded which). These receptors all stem from a man between 18 and 35 years old who had mild COVID-19 (a few samples of this study predate the infection). Cell type and time point are not known. CDR3s include the opening cysteine and the closing phenylalanine or tryptophan. D genes are given only for firm matches. Not every row has a clone size; where given, it reads once, few, many or a size class.

abundance: .
v_gene: TRBV2
j_gene: TRBJ1-1
d_gene: TRBD1
CDR3nt: TGTGCCAGCACCAATCCCGGGACAGGGTACGCTGAAGCTTTCTTT
CDR3aa: CASTNPGTGYAEAFF

abundance: .
v_gene: TRBV5-1
j_gene: TRBJ1-6
d_gene: TRBD1
CDR3nt: TGCGCCAGCAGCTTGGGGGGACAGATAAATTCACCCCTCCACTTT
CDR3aa: CASSLGGQINSPLHF

abundance: .
v_gene: TRBV19
j_gene: TRBJ2-5
d_gene: .
CDR3nt: TGTGCCTGTAGTATAGTTGGGCTCACCCAACAAGAGACCCAGTACTTC
CDR3aa: CACSIVGLTQQETQYF

abundance: many
v_gene: TRBV5-1
j_gene: TRBJ1-5
d_gene: TRBD1
CDR3nt: TGCGCCAGCAGCTTGGGGGACAGCGTGGATCAGCCCCAGCATTTT
CDR3aa: CASSLGDSVDQPQHF

abundance: .
v_gene: TRBV11-2
j_gene: TRBJ2-2
d_gene: .
CDR3nt: TGTGCCAGCAGCTCCAGTTTCGCCCCGAACACCGGGGAGCTGTTTTTT
CDR3aa: CASSSSFAPNTGELFF

abundance: .
v_gene: TRBV10-3
j_gene: TRBJ2-7
d_gene: TRBD1
CDR3nt: TGTGCCATCAGTGAGGGACAGGGGTTACGGTACGAGCAGTACTTC
CDR3aa: CAISEGQGLRYEQYF

abundance: few
v_gene: TRBV6-5
j_gene: TRBJ1-2
d_gene: .
CDR3nt: TGTGCCAGCAGTTACGGTACAGGGACTATGATCTATGGCTACACCTTC
CDR3aa: CASSYGTGTMIYGYTF

abundance: few
v_gene: TRBV19
j_gene: TRBJ2-2
d_gene: .
CDR3nt: TGTGCCAGTAATCTCGACTACTACACCGGGGAGCTGTTTTTT
CDR3aa: CASNLDYYTGELFF

abundance: .
v_gene: TRBV4-2
j_gene: TRBJ2-3
d_gene: TRBD2
CDR3nt: TGTGCCAGCAGCCCTAGCGGGGGACTCACAGATACGCAGTATTTT
CDR3aa: CASSPSGGLTDTQYF

abundance: many
v_gene: TRBV20-1
j_gene: TRBJ2-5
d_gene: TRBD2
CDR3nt: TGCAGTGCTAGAGGCGACCCGGGGGGCCAAGAGACCCAGTACTTC
CDR3aa: CSARGDPGGQETQYF

abundance: .
v_gene: TRBV28
j_gene: TRBJ1-6
d_gene: .
CDR3nt: TGTGCCAGCAGTGCCACAGGGTATGAGGGCCAGCGGCCCCTCCACTTT
CDR3aa: CASSATGYEGQRPLHF

abundance: few
v_gene: TRBV4-3
j_gene: TRBJ1-2
d_gene: .
CDR3nt: TGCGCCAGCAGCCAAGATGTCGGACGTCTCAACTATGGCTACACCTTC
CDR3aa: CASSQDVGRLNYGYTF

abundance: .
v_gene: TRBV27
j_gene: TRBJ1-6
d_gene: .
CDR3nt: TGTGCCAGCAGTTTATCGAACAGGGTGTATTCACCCCTCCACTTT
CDR3aa: CASSLSNRVYSPLHF

abundance: few
v_gene: TRBV24-1
j_gene: TRBJ2-2
d_gene: TRBD1
CDR3nt: TGTGCCACCAGTGACTCCGGACAGGGGGACACCGGGGAGCTGTTTTTT
CDR3aa: CATSDSGQGDTGELFF

abundance: few
v_gene: TRBV29-1
j_gene: TRBJ2-1
d_gene: .
CDR3nt: TGCAGCGTTGAGGACATTGAGCAGTTCTTC
CDR3aa: CSVEDIEQFF